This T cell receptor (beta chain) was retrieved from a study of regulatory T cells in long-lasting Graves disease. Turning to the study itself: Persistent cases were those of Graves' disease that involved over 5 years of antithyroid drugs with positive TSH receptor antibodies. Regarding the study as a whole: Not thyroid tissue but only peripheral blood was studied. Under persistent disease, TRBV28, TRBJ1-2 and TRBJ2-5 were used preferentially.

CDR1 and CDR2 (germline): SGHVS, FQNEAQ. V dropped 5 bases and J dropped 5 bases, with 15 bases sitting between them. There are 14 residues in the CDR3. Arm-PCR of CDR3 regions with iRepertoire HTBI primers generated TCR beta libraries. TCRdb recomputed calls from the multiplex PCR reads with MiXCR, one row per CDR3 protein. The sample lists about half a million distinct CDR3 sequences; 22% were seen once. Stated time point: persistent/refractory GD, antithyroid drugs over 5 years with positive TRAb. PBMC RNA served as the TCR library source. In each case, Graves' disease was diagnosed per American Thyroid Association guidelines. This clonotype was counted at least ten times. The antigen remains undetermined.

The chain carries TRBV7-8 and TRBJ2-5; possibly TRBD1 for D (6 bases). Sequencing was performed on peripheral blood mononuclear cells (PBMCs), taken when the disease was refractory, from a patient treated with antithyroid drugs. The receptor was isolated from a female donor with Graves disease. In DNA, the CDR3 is TGTGCCAGCAGCCACAGGGCCCCTCGGGAGACCCAGTACTTC. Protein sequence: CASSHRAPRETQYF. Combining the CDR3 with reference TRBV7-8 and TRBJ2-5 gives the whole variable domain GAGVSQSPRYKVAKRGQDVALRCDPISGHVSLFWYQQALGQGPEFLTYFQNEAQLDKSGLPSDRFFAERPEGSVSTLKIQRTQQEDSAVYLCASSHRAPRETQYFGPGTRLLVL.